This T cell receptor (beta chain) stems from a study of CD8 T cells in ankylosing spondylitis. Points from the study as a whole: The clones that were linked to disease were reported to be significantly enriched in matched synovial fluid samples from ankylosing spondylitis patients.

A word on this clonotype: Its antigen is not identified.

Germline trimming cut 8 bases from V and 6 bases from J; bases unmatched to any gene: 7. CDR1 and CDR2 (germline): LGHDT, YNNKEL (reference sequence). CDR3 length: 13 amino acids. TCRdb reprocessed the 5' RACE reads with MiXCR, giving one entry per CDR3 protein. The sample holds nearly 350,000 distinct CDR3 sequences, roughly 14% seen once. The receptor comes from a male donor with ankylosing spondylitis or in good health (not recorded which). The rearrangement joins TRBV3-1 to TRBJ2-7, with 10 bases fitting TRBD2. The source material was blood, either unsorted or a sorted T cell fraction (not recorded which). As DNA, the CDR3 is TGTGCCAGCCGTCTAGCGGGAGCTGCCGAGCAGTACTTC. This sequence encodes CASRLAGAAEQYF.